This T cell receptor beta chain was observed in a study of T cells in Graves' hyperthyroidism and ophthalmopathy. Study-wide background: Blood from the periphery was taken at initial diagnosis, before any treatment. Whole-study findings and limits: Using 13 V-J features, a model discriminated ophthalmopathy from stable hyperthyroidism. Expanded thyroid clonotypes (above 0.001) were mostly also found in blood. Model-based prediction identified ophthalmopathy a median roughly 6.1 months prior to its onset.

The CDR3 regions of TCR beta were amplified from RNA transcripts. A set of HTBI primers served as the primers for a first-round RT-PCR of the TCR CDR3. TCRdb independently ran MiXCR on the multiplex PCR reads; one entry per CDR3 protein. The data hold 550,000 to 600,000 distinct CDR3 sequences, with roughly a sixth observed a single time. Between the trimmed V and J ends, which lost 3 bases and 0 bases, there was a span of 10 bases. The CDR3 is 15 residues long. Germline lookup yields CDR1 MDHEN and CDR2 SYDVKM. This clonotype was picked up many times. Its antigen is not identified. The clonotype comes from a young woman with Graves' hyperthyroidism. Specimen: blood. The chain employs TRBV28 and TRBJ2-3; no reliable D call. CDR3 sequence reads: CASSLTKPSTDTQYF. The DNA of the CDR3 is TGTGCCAGCAGTTTGACAAAACCTAGCACAGATACGCAGTATTTT. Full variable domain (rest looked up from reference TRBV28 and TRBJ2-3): DVKVTQSSRYLVKRTGEKVFLECVQDMDHENMFWYRQDPGLGLRLIYFSYDVKMKEKGDIPEGYSVSREKKERFSLILESASTNQTSMYLCASSLTKPSTDTQYFGPGTRLTVL.